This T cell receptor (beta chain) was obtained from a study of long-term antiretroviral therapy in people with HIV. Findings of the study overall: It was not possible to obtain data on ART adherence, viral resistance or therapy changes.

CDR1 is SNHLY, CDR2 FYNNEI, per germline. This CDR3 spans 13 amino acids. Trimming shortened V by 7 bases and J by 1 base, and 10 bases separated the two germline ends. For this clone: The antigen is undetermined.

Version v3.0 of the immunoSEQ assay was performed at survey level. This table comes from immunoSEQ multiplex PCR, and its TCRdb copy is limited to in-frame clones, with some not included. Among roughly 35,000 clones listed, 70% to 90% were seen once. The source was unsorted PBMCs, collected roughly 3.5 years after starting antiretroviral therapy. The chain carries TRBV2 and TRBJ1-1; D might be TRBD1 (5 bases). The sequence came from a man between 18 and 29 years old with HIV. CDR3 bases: TGTGCCAGCATGCGGGGGGAGAACACTGAAGCTTTCTTT. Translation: CASMRGENTEAFF.